These T cell receptor beta chains were read from a single sample in a study of blood T cell repertoires in COVID-19. Sequenced by immunoSEQ multiplex PCR; TCRdb stores in-frame clones only, minus some. This table holds 350,000 to 450,000 clones, roughly four fifths found once. Input material: PBMCs or T cells enriched from blood (not recorded which). The source is a woman in her forties or fifties who had recovered from COVID-19. Each CDR3 is given with its conserved first and last residue. D genes are given only for firm matches. Clone size is stated in some rows and not others, as once, few, many or a class when expanded.

TRBJ2-1 | TRBV19 | . | TRBD2 | TGTGCCAGTAGTATAGAGGGTAGCGGGAGTGTTCAGTTCTTC | CASSIEGSGSVQFF
TRBJ2-5 | TRBV5-8 | . | . | TGTGCCAGCAGCTTCGGGAGCCCGGAGACCCAGTACTTC | CASSFGSPETQYF
TRBJ1-2 | TRBV5-4 | . | . | TGTGCCAGCAGCCCAAAGGAGGGTTTTGATGGCTACACCTTC | CASSPKEGFDGYTF
TRBJ1-2 | TRBV11-2 | once | . | TGTGCCAGCAGCTTCTCGGGACACCGCGGCGATGGCTACACCTTC | CASSFSGHRGDGYTF
TRBJ1-3 | TRBV7-2 | . | . | TGTGCCAGCAGCTTAGTGGGCCAAGGAAACACCATATATTTT | CASSLVGQGNTIYF
TRBJ1-1 | TRBV6-5 | . | TRBD1 | TGTGCCAGCATTCGGACAGGATTGAACACTGAAGCTTTCTTT | CASIRTGLNTEAFF
TRBJ1-2 | TRBV6-2/TRBV6-3 | . | . | TGTGCCAGCAGTAGTACCAGGCTTTCCTATGGCTACACCTTC | CASSSTRLSYGYTF
TRBJ2-3 | TRBV30 | . | TRBD2 | TGTGCCTGGGCCCACTCAGCGGGGTTCACAGATACGCAGTATTTT | CAWAHSAGFTDTQYF
TRBJ1-6 | TRBV19 | . | TRBD1 | TGTGCCAGTAGTACTGACAGGGTCAGACCCCTCCACTTT | CASSTDRVRPLHF
TRBJ1-3 | TRBV19 | once | . | TGTGCCAGCACCACCTTTAGCGGACGGCTAACTGGAAACACCATATATTTT | CASTTFSGRLTGNTIYF
TRBJ1-1 | TRBV28 | . | TRBD1 | TGTGCCAGCAGTACGGACAGGGTGGACTATGAAGCTTTCTTT | CASSTDRVDYEAFF
TRBJ2-2 | TRBV19 | . | TRBD1 | TGTGCCAGTAGCCCGGGACAGGTCGTCGCCGGGGAGCTGTTTTTT | CASSPGQVVAGELFF
TRBJ2-7 | TRBV19 | few | . | TGTGCCAGTAAGTTCCGGCAGGGAACCTACGAGCAGTACTTC | CASKFRQGTYEQYF
TRBJ2-2 | TRBV2 | few | . | TGTGCCAGCAAGCCGTCTGGCGGGACCCTCACCGGGGAGCTGTTTTTT | CASKPSGGTLTGELFF
TRBJ2-7 | TRBV9 | . | . | TGTGCCAGCAGCGTAGGTTCAGGTTGGACACGCTACGAGCAGTACTTC | CASSVGSGWTRYEQYF
TRBJ2-5 | TRBV18 | . | . | TGTGCCAGCTCACCAGGGGCCGAAGAGACCCAGTACTTC | CASSPGAEETQYF
TRBJ2-3 | TRBV5-1 | . | TRBD2 | TGCGCCAGCAGCTTGGTTGGGGCGGGAGTAGATACGCAGTATTTT | CASSLVGAGVDTQYF
TRBJ2-3 | TRBV29-1 | once | TRBD1 | TGCAGCGTTGAAGATTGGGACAGGGGTATAGATACGCAGTATTTT | CSVEDWDRGIDTQYF
TRBJ1-2 | TRBV3-1/TRBV3-2 | . | TRBD1 | TGTGCCAGCAGCCCGGTTTTTGGCACCGGGACAGCTGGCTACACCTTC | CASSPVFGTGTAGYTF
TRBJ1-1 | TRBV5-4 | . | . | TGTGCCAGCAGCTGGACAGAGAACACTGAAGCTTTCTTT | CASSWTENTEAFF
TRBJ2-3 | TRBV9 | . | TRBD2 | TGTGCCAGCAGCGTGCTTGGGACTAGATCGGCCACAGATACGCAGTATTTT | CASSVLGTRSATDTQYF
TRBJ2-2 | TRBV7-2 | few | . | TGTGCCAGCAGCTTAGTTGATGCGATCGGGGAGCTGTTTTTT | CASSLVDAIGELFF
TRBJ2-7 | TRBV6-5 | once | . | TGTGCCGGGGGCTCCGTTGGGCCATACGAGCAGTACTTC | CAGGSVGPYEQYF
TRBJ2-2 | TRBV27 | . | . | TGTGCCAGCAGTTTACAGGGGACATACAACACCGGAGAGCTGTTTTTT | CASSLQGTYNTGELFF
TRBJ1-1 | TRBV11-3 | once | . | TGTGCCAGCAGCTTCGTGACAGCGAACACTGAAGCTTTCTTT | CASSFVTANTEAFF
TRBJ1-2 | TRBV7-2 | . | . | TGTGCCAGCAGCTTAGGCAGGGACTATGGCTACACCTTC | CASSLGRDYGYTF
TRBJ2-2 | TRBV30 | . | TRBD2 | TGTGCCTGGGGATCCGGGGGGGCGAACACCGGGGAGCTGTTTTTT | CAWGSGGANTGELFF
TRBJ1-2 | TRBV7-2 | . | . | TGTGCCAGCAGCTTAGGTGGCCCCTCGAGGGCGTCGGGTGGCTACACCTTC | CASSLGGPSRASGGYTF
TRBJ1-2 | TRBV4-3 | . | TRBD1 | TGCGCCAGCAGCCAAGTGCACACAGGGGTTGTACAAGGCTACACCTTC | CASSQVHTGVVQGYTF
TRBJ2-1 | TRBV7-9 | . | . | TGTGCCAGCGAGCTGGGGCGGGACCAGGTAGGCTACAATGAGCAGTTCTTC | CASELGRDQVGYNEQFF
TRBJ1-5 | TRBV5-4 | . | . | TGTGCCAGCAGCTTGGACCCTGGAGGCAATCAGCCCCAGCATTTT | CASSLDPGGNQPQHF
TRBJ1-1 | TRBV6-5 | . | . | TGTGCCAGCAGTTGGGGAGGGGCCATGAACACTGAAGCTTTCTTT | CASSWGGAMNTEAFF
TRBJ2-1 | TRBV5-1 | . | . | TGCGCCAGCAGCTTAGGAGACTCCTACAATGAGCAGTTCTTC | CASSLGDSYNEQFF
TRBJ1-2 | TRBV18 | few | TRBD1 | TGTGCCAGCTCACCACCGGACAGGGGTTACTATGGCTACACCTTC | CASSPPDRGYYGYTF
TRBJ1-1 | TRBV28 | . | . | TGTGCCAGCAGTCAATCAATCACTGAAGCTTTCTTT | CASSQSITEAFF